This T cell receptor beta chain was sequenced for a study of T-cell memory formation after mild COVID-19. As regards this clonotype: The target antigen is unknown.

This CDR3 has 12 residues. Germline loops: CDR1 GTSNPN, CDR2 SVGIG (reference sequence). V was pared by 0 bases and J by 1 base, with 3 bases between. TCRdb fed the 5' RACE reads into MiXCR, producing one record per CDR3 protein. The sample lists about 190,000 distinct CDR3 sequences; approximately 30% were seen once. General study results and limits: The CD4+ clones that contracted clustered mainly within CM and EM, and the CD8+ clones concentrated in EMRA. The study found balanced CD4/CD8 in clones contracting day 15 to 85 and a CD4+ lean in later expanders.

The sequenced sample consisted of PBMCs or a T cell subset sorted from them (not recorded which). This clonotype originated in an adult woman who had mild COVID-19 (a few samples of this study predate the infection). Cell type and time point are not known. The chain links TRBV30 to TRBJ1-2; D is unclear. CDR3 DNA: TGTGCCTGGAGTGTGAGTAACTATGGCTACACCTTC. This encodes CAWSVSNYGYTF.